This T cell receptor (beta chain) is drawn from a study of cytomegalovirus exposure and HLA in healthy donors. This clone has just a few counts. Profiled with immunoSEQ multiplex PCR; TCRdb holds only in-frame clones, not every one. Among some 150,000 clones listed, 85% to 90% were seen once. Germline CDR1 MNHNS, CDR2 SASEGT. CDR3 size: 13 residues. The ends were cut back, 6 bases at V and 3 bases at J, with 11 bases in the middle. Sequenced: PBMCs. This TCR was recovered from a woman aged 25 to 39 in good health and CMV-seropositive. The chain combines TRBV6-1 with TRBJ1-2; the D is unclear. The CDR3 nucleotides are TGTGCCAGCAGGGCCCTCGGGGACTATGGCTACACCTTC. Protein product: CASRALGDYGYTF.